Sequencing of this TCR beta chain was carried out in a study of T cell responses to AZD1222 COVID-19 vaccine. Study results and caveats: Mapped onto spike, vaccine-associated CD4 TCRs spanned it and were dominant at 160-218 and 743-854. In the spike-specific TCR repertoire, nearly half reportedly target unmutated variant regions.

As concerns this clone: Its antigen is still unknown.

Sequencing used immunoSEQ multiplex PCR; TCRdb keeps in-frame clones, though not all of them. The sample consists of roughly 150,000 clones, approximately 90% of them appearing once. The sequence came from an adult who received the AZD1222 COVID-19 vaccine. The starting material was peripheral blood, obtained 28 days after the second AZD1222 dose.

This CDR3 reads CASSLAFDSPLHF. CDR3 DNA sequence: TGTGCCAGCAGTTTGGCCTTCGATTCACCCCTCCACTTT. The rearrangement joins TRBV27 to TRBJ1-6; D call uncertain. V was pared by 3 bases and J by 8 bases, with 8 bases between. The CDR3 covers 13 residues. Per the germline V gene, CDR1 is MNHEY and CDR2 is SMNVEV (reference sequence).